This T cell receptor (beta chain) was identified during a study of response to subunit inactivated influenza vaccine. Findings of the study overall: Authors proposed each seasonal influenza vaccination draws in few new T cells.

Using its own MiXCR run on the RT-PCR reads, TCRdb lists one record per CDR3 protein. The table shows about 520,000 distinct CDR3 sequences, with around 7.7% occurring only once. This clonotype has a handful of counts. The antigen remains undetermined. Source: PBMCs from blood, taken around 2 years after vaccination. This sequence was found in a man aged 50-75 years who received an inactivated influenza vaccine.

The CDR3 spells CASSQGTSGGSYTF. For the CDR3, the DNA is TGCGCCAGCAGCCAAGGGACGTCGGGAGGGAGCTACACCTTC. The gene calls are TRBV4-3 and TRBJ1-2; D is ambiguous. The CDR3 length is 14 residues. V lost 1 base, J lost 9 bases, and 15 bases lay in between. Germline values: CDR1 LGHNA, CDR2 YSLEER.